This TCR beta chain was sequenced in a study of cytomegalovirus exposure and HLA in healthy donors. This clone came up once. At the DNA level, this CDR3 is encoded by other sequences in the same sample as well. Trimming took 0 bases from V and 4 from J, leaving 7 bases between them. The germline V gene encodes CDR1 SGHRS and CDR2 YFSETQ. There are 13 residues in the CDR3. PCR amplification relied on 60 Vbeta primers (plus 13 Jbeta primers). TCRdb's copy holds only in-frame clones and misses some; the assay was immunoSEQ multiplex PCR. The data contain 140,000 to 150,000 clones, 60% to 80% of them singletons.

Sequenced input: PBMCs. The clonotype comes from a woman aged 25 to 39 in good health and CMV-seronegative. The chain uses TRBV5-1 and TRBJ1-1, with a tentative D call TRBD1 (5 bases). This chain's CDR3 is CASSLGGGTEAFF. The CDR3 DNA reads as TGCGCCAGCAGCTTGGGGGGCGGCACTGAAGCTTTCTTT.